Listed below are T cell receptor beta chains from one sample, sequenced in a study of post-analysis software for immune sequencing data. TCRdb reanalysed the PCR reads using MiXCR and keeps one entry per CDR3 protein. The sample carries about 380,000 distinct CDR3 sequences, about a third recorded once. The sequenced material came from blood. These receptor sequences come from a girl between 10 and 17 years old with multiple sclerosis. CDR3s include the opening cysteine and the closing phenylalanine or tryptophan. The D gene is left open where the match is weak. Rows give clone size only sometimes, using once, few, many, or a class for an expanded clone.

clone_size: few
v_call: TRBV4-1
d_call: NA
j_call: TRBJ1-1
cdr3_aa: CASSHLLQGTPEAFF
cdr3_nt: TGCGCCAGCAGCCACCTATTACAGGGAACTCCTGAAGCTTTCTTT

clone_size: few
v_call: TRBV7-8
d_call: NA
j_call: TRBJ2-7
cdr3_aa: CASSLPGHEQYF
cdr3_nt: TGTGCCAGCAGCTTACCGGGACACGAGCAGTACTTC

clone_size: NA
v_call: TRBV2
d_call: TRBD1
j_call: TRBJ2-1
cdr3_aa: CASSLTGALGNEQFF
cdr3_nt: TGTGCCAGCAGTCTCACAGGGGCGTTGGGCAATGAGCAGTTCTTC

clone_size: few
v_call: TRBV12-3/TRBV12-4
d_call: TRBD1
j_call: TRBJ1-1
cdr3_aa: CASARQGVRTEAFF
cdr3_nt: TGTGCCAGCGCACGACAGGGGGTACGCACTGAAGCTTTCTTT

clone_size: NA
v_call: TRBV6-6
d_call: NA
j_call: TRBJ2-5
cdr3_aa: CASKTAETQYF
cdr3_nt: TGTGCCAGCAAGACCGCAGAGACCCAGTACTTC

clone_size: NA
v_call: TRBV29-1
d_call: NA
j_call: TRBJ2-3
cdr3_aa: CSVCGTSLTDTQYF
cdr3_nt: TGCAGCGTCTGTGGGACATCCCTCACAGATACGCAGTATTTT

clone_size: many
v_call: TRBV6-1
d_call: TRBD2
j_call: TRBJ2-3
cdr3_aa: CASRAGRSTDTQYF
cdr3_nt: TGTGCCAGCAGAGCGGGACGTAGCACAGATACGCAGTATTTT

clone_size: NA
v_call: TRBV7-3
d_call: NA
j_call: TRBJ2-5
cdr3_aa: CASSRDPKETQYF
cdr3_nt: TGTGCCAGCAGCCGGGACCCCAAAGAGACCCAGTACTTC

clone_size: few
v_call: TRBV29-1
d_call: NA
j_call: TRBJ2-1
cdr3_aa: CSAHWGEQFF
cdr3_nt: TGCAGCGCCCATTGGGGTGAGCAGTTCTTC

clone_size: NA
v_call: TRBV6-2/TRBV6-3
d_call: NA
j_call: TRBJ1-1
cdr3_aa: CASSYRPPGSTTEAFF
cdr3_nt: TGTGCCAGCAGTTACCGTCCCCCGGGGAGCACCACTGAAGCTTTCTTT

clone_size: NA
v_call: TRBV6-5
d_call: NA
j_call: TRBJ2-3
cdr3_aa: CASSSRTATDTQYF
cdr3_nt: TGTGCCAGCAGCTCCCGGACGGCCACAGATACGCAGTATTTT

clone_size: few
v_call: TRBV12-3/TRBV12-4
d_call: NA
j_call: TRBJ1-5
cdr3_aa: CASSPGPEGNQPQHF
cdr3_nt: TGTGCCAGCAGTCCCGGGCCCGAGGGCAATCAGCCCCAGCATTTT

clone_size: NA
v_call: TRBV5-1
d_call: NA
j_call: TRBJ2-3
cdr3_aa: CASSPPRSTDTQYF
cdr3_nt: TGCGCCAGCAGCCCCCCGCGAAGCACAGATACGCAGTATTTT

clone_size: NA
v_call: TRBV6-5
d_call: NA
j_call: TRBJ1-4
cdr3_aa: CASSYSPGGVGEKLFF
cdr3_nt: TGTGCCAGCAGTTACTCGCCGGGGGGTGTGGGTGAAAAACTGTTTTTT

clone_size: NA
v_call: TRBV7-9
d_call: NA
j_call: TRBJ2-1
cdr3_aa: CASSPVLRGQSSYNEQFF
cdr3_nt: TGTGCCAGCAGCCCAGTTTTGCGGGGGCAAAGCTCCTACAATGAGCAGTTCTTC

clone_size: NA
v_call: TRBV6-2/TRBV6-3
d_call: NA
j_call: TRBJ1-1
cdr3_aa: CAISRPGEAFF
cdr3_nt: TGTGCCATCAGCCGGCCGGGTGAAGCTTTCTTT

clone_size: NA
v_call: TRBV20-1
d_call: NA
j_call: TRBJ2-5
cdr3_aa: CSAGATPETQYF
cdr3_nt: TGCAGTGCTGGAGCTACTCCGGAGACCCAGTACTTC

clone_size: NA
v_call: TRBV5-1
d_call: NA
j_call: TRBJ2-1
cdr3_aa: CASSFRDSYNEQFF
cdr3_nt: TGCGCCAGCAGCTTCCGGGACTCCTACAATGAGCAGTTCTTC

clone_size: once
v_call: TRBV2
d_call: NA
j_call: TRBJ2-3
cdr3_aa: CASSDAGRGITDTQYF
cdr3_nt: TGTGCCAGCAGTGACGCGGGGCGGGGCATCACAGATACGCAGTATTTT

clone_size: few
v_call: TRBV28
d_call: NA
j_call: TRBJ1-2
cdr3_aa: CASMMDRQAYGYTF
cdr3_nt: TGTGCCAGCATGATGGATAGGCAGGCGTATGGCTACACCTTC

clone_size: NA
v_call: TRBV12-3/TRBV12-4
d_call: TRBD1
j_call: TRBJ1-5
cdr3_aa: CASSFGTGSGQPQHF
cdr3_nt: TGTGCCAGCAGTTTCGGGACAGGGAGCGGTCAGCCCCAGCATTTT

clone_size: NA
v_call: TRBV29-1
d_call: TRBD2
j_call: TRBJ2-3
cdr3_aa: CSGRLAGGVDTQYF
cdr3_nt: TGCAGCGGGCGACTAGCGGGGGGGGTGGATACGCAGTATTTT

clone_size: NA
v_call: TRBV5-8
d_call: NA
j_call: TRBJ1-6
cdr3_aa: CASSRAQNSPLHF
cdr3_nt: TGTGCCAGCAGTCGGGCCCAGAATTCACCCCTCCACTTT

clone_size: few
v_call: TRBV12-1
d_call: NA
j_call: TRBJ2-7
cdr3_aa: CASGQGPSRSYEQYF
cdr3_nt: TGTGCCAGCGGTCAGGGCCCATCGCGGTCCTACGAGCAGTACTTC

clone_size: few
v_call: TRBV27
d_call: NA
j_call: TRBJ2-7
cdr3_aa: CASSTRGTYYEQYF
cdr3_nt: TGTGCCAGCAGTACCCGTGGCACCTACTACGAGCAGTACTTC